The 16 T cell receptor beta chains listed next were all sequenced from one sample in a study of cytomegalovirus exposure and HLA in healthy donors. 13 Jbeta primers and 60 Vbeta primers were used for the PCR. Profiled with immunoSEQ multiplex PCR; TCRdb holds only in-frame clones, not every one. The repertoire holds about 110,000 clones, about four fifths seen once, with around 5% in the top ten. Sequences were obtained from PBMCs. The receptors shown here come from a man under 40 in good health and CMV-seropositive.

This chain joins TRBV15 and TRBJ1-4; D unclear. V was trimmed by 1 base and J by 6 bases, leaving 9 bases between them. Germline V lookup: CDR1 LNHNV, CDR2 YYDKDF (reference sequence). The CDR3 runs to 14 residues. CDR3 sequence reads: CATSRVAADEKLFF. The CDR3 nucleotides are TGTGCCACCAGCAGAGTGGCGGCCGATGAAAAACTGTTTTTT.

V usage is TRBV6-4 and J usage is TRBJ2-7; TRBD1 matches at 7 bases. The germline CDR1 and CDR2 sequences are MRHNA and SNTAGT. This CDR3 comprises 14 residues. The trim removed 5 bases at V and 2 bases at J, leaving 6 bases unmatched. The CDR3 DNA follows: TGTGCCAGCAGTTCCAAGGGGGCACCCTACGAGCAGTACTTC. It encodes CASSSKGAPYEQYF.

The V gene is TRBV28, the J gene TRBJ1-3; the D gene is possibly TRBD1 (5 bases). Germline V lookup: CDR1 MDHEN, CDR2 SYDVKM. This CDR3 has 15 residues. Trimming removed 7 bases from V and 0 bases from J, with 13 bases in between. CDR3: CASTHDSHSGNTIYF. The CDR3 DNA follows: TGTGCCAGCACTCATGACAGCCACTCTGGAAACACCATATATTTT.

The chain is built from TRBV28 and TRBJ1-4; TRBD1 agrees at 10 bases. Germline CDR1 and CDR2: MDHEN and SYDVKM. This CDR3 has 16 residues. Trimming at V came to 2 bases and at J to 7 bases, leaving 7 bases not matched to a gene. The CDR3: CASSLPGTGASEKLFF. CDR3 sequence (DNA): TGTGCCAGCAGTTTACCCGGGACAGGGGCAAGTGAAAAACTGTTTTTT.

The V gene is TRBV29-1, the J gene TRBJ2-7; maybe TRBD1 (6 bases). CDR1 is SQVTM and CDR2 is ANQGSEA in the germline V gene. The V end was cut by 3 bases, the J end by 4 bases, with 19 bases between. The CDR3 length is 15 residues. The CDR3 DNA is TGCAGCGTTGATAGTTCAGGACAGAGGGGGTACGAGCAGTACTTC. Translating it yields CSVDSSGQRGYEQYF.

This clone was seen only once. V usage is TRBV2 and J usage is TRBJ2-3, with 9 bases that match TRBD2. Germline V gene data show CDR1 as SNHLY and CDR2 as FYNNEI. CDR3 length: 14 amino acids. J gave up 9 bases and V 4 bases, and 8 bases lay outside the gene matches. CDR3 loop: CASSVQRGAPTQYF. The DNA for the CDR3 is TGTGCCAGCAGTGTTCAGCGGGGGGCGCCCACGCAGTATTTT.

This rearrangement joins TRBV19 to TRBJ1-2; D is possibly TRBD1 (6 bases). CDR3 length equals 14 residues. CDR1 and CDR2 (germline): LNHDA, SQIVND (reference sequence). V lost 3 bases and J 3 bases, leaving 11 bases between the germline ends. The CDR3 sequence: CASSILGQHYGYTF. The CDR3 coding sequence is TGTGCCAGTAGTATTTTAGGACAGCACTATGGCTACACCTTC.

This clone was seen at least ten times. The chain recombines TRBV6-1 with TRBJ2-5, with TRBD2 identical over 12 bases. Germline CDR1 reads MNHNS; CDR2 reads SASEGT. The CDR3 is 15 residues long. The trim removed 2 bases at V and 4 bases at J, leaving 2 bases unmatched. CDR3 DNA sequence: TGTGCCAGCAGTGAACTAGCGGGGGGGCCAGAGACCCAGTACTTC. Translation gives CASSELAGGPETQYF.

V usage is TRBV9 and J usage is TRBJ1-6; TRBD1 aligns across 10 bases. This CDR3 region has 16 residues. Germline CDR1 reads SGDLS; CDR2 reads YYNGEE. Trimming took 3 bases from V and 7 from J; bases not matched to a gene: 7. DNA for the CDR3: TGTGCCAGCAGCGACTTGACAGGGGGCACGAATTCACCCCTCCACTTT. As protein: CASSDLTGGTNSPLHF. Based on the CDR3 plus reference TRBV9 and TRBJ1-6, the full variable domain is DSGVTQTPKHLITATGQRVTLRCSPRSGDLSVYWYQQSLDQGLQFLIQYYNGEERAKGNILERFSAQQFPDLHSELNLSSLELGDSALYFCASSDLTGGTNSPLHFGNGTRLTVT.

V is TRBV19 and J is TRBJ1-6; a possible D gene is TRBD1 (6 bases). Looked up from germline, CDR1 is LNHDA and CDR2 is SQIVND (reference sequence). The CDR3 has 16 amino acids. The ends were cut back, 4 bases at V and 10 bases at J, with 20 bases in the middle. CDR3 bases: TGTGCCAGTAGTACCCCGGGACAACGAAAAATATCACCCCTCCACTTT. Protein: CASSTPGQRKISPLHF.

The chain couples TRBV9 to TRBJ1-5, with 8 bases fitting TRBD1. CDR3 length: 14 amino acids. J was trimmed by 5 bases and V by 3 bases; bases with no gene match: 4. Germline V gene sequence: CDR1 SGDLS, CDR2 YYNGEE. Here the CDR3 reads CASSGDRFDQPQHF. The CDR3 DNA reads as TGTGCCAGCAGCGGGGACAGGTTCGATCAGCCCCAGCATTTT.

The CDR3 sequence is CSVGAALGQFF. For the CDR3, the DNA is TGCAGCGTTGGTGCGGCTTTAGGGCAGTTCTTC. The genes are TRBV29-1 and TRBJ2-1; D not certain. The V end lost 4 bases, the J end lost 12 bases, and 13 bases lay between the germline ends. Germline CDR1 and CDR2: SQVTM and ANQGSEA. The CDR3 contains 11 residues.

This chain joins TRBV6-6 and TRBJ1-2; D is possibly TRBD1 (5 bases). This CDR3 has 13 amino acids. The germline gives CDR1 MNHNY, CDR2 SVGAGI (reference sequence). V dropped 3 bases and J dropped 6 bases, with 11 bases sitting between them. The CDR3 is CASSYVQGHGYTF. CDR3 DNA: TGTGCCAGCAGTTATGTGCAGGGCCATGGCTACACCTTC.

This rearrangement joins TRBV10-1 to TRBJ2-1; D is possibly TRBD2 (5 bases). The CDR3 has 13 residues. Germline CDR1 WNHNN, CDR2 SYGVQD (reference sequence). Trimming took off 6 bases at V and 9 bases at J, with 15 bases between the two ends. DNA of the CDR3: TGCGCCAGCAGGTCGGGGAGAGAAAGTGAGCAGTTCTTC. Translation: CASRSGRESEQFF.

The gene calls are TRBV9 and TRBJ2-5; 7 nucleotides agree with TRBD2. The CDR3 totals 14 residues. Germline V gene sequence: CDR1 SGDLS, CDR2 YYNGEE. After removal of 0 bases from V and 4 bases from J, the junction contained 3 bases not matched to a gene. The CDR3 nucleotides read TGTGCCAGCAGCGTAGGCGGGAGCGGAGAGACCCAGTACTTC. It translates to CASSVGGSGETQYF.

The genes are TRBV6-1 and TRBJ2-7, with 9 bases that match TRBD1. The CDR3 contains 13 residues. Germline V gives CDR1 MNHNS, CDR2 SASEGT. The V and J ends lost 5 bases and 4 bases, in that order; junction bases with no gene match: 3. The CDR3 region is CASSSGTGYEQYF. CDR3 sequence (DNA): TGTGCCAGCAGTTCCGGGACAGGGTACGAGCAGTACTTC.